The clone carrying this T cell receptor (beta chain) appeared a few times. V was cut by 1 base and J by 6 bases, with 13 bases left in between. The length of the CDR3 is 14 residues. The germline gives CDR1 MNHNS, CDR2 SASEGT. These data originate in a study of shared clonotypes between healthy human individuals. Assay used: immunoSEQ multiplex PCR; TCRdb lists only in-frame clones, some missing. Of about 1 million clones listed, around four fifths are singletons. This receptor was taken from a man aged 18 to 29 in good health. V is TRBV6-1 and J is TRBJ2-7; D is uncertain. Sequencing was carried out using memory CD4+ T cells sorted from blood. Subset specified: CD45RA-negative fraction. CDR3 DNA sequence: TGTGCCAGCAGTGAAGAGGCGACATCGTCCGAGCAGTACTTC. This sequence encodes CASSEEATSSEQYF.